This T cell receptor beta chain was identified during a study of T cells in Graves' hyperthyroidism and ophthalmopathy. Study information: Peripheral blood was drawn at first diagnosis, prior to all treatment.

Fresh peripheral blood, 10 ml, was the source of the PBMCs. Notes on the study in general: Most thyroid clonotypes expanded above 0.001 appeared in blood too. For ophthalmopathy, model prediction preceded onset by a median roughly 5.9 months.

This CDR3 is 16 amino acids long. In germline, CDR1 is SGHTA, CDR2 FQGNSA. The trim removed 5 bases at V and 0 bases at J, leaving 9 bases unmatched. Template material for amplifying TCR beta CDR3 regions consisted of RNA transcripts. The study used the HTBI primer set for a first-round RT-PCR of the TCR CDR3. From the multiplex PCR reads, TCRdb called clonotypes with MiXCR, one entry per CDR3 protein. The table shows around 580,000 distinct CDR3 sequences, with approximately 15% occurring only once. In its sample, this clonotype was seen many times. The target antigen is unknown. The clonotype comes from a woman aged 18-35 years with Graves' hyperthyroidism. Specimen: blood. V and J are TRBV7-2 and TRBJ2-7; the match to TRBD1 covers 8 bases. This CDR3 is CASSPDRGPNSYEQYF. The DNA of the CDR3 is TGTGCCAGCAGCCCAGACAGGGGACCAAACTCCTACGAGCAGTACTTC.